These T cell receptor beta chains were read from a single sample in a study of OX40 agonist ivuxolimab in advanced cancers. TCRdb's table, derived via immunoSEQ multiplex PCR, lists solely in-frame clones and lacks some. The sample carries about 20,000 clones, 90% to 95% recorded once. This specimen was CD4+ or CD8+ T cells sorted from blood, taken in a trial of the OX40 agonist ivuxolimab. These receptors were collected from an adult with an advanced solid tumor such as melanoma, head and neck, liver or kidney cancer. The CDR3 runs from the conserved cysteine through the conserved F or W. Each record gives: V gene, clone size, D gene, J gene, CDR3 DNA, CDR3 protein. The D gene is left open where the match is weak. Expanded clones get a size class; other rows say once, few or many, or leave the size out.

>TRBV11-3|-|-|TRBJ2-5
TGTGCCAGCAGCCGCCGGGGCCAAGAGACCCAGTACTTC
CASSRRGQETQYF
>TRBV6-5|-|-|TRBJ2-7
TGTGCCAGCAGTTACATCAGGGGAGGCGAGCAGTACTTC
CASSYIRGGEQYF
>TRBV7-9|-|TRBD1|TRBJ1-2
TGTGCCAGCAGCAACCAGGGACAGGGGCAATTCGGCTACACCTTC
CASSNQGQGQFGYTF
>TRBV14|-|-|TRBJ2-5
TGTGCCAGCAGCCAGGGTGTGGAGACCCAGTACTTC
CASSQGVETQYF
>TRBV28|-|-|TRBJ1-5
TGTGCCAGCACCATTATGGGACTTAGCAATCAGCCCCAGCATTTT
CASTIMGLSNQPQHF
>TRBV7-9|-|TRBD2|TRBJ2-7
TGTGCCAGCAGCCCACCTGCGGGGGACGAGCAGTACTTC
CASSPPAGDEQYF
>TRBV2|-|TRBD1|TRBJ2-7
TGTGCCAGCACCAGGACAGGGGGCGACGAGCAGTACTTC
CASTRTGGDEQYF
>TRBV5-1|few|-|TRBJ2-2
TGCGCCAGCAGCTCCCGGTCCTGGGACACCGGGGAGCTGTTTTTT
CASSSRSWDTGELFF
>TRBV7-8|-|TRBD2|TRBJ2-7
TGTGCCAGCAGCCGCGTGACTAGCGGGGTCTACGAGCAGTACTTC
CASSRVTSGVYEQYF
>TRBV11-2|-|-|TRBJ1-2
TGTGCCAGCAGCTGGGCGAGTGGGACTAACTATGGCTACACCTTC
CASSWASGTNYGYTF
>TRBV7-5|-|-|TRBJ2-1
TGTGCCAGATGTTCCAGCTACAATGAGCAGTTCTTC
CARCSSYNEQFF
>TRBV18|-|TRBD1|TRBJ2-1
TGTGCCAGCTCACCGGGACAGGGATCCTACAATGAGCAGTTCTTC
CASSPGQGSYNEQFF
>TRBV13|-|TRBD2|TRBJ2-5
TGTGCCAGCAGCTTAGCGCGGGGGGGCCGCCAAGAGACCCAGTACTTC
CASSLARGGRQETQYF
>TRBV6-6|-|TRBD1|TRBJ2-7
TGTGCCACCCTTCCGTCGGACAGGGGGGACTCCTACGAGCAGTACTTC
CATLPSDRGDSYEQYF
>TRBV13|few|-|TRBJ1-1
TGTGCCAGCAGCTTTGGGGCTGAAGCTTTCTTT
CASSFGAEAFF
>TRBV30|few|TRBD2|TRBJ2-3
TGTGCCTGGAGTGTAACTAGCGGGGGGGACGGCACAGATACGCAGTATTTT
CAWSVTSGGDGTDTQYF
>TRBV12-5|-|-|TRBJ1-2
TGTGCTAGTGGCCGATCGGGATATGGCTACACCTTC
CASGRSGYGYTF
>TRBV10-1|few|-|TRBJ1-1
TGCGCCAGCAGTGAGACAGGGAACACTGAAGCTTTCTTT
CASSETGNTEAFF
>TRBV27|-|-|TRBJ2-1
TGTGCCAGCAGTCCCCCCGACAGGTACAATGAGCAGTTCTTC
CASSPPDRYNEQFF
>TRBV4-1|-|-|TRBJ2-7
TGCGCCAGCAGCCAAGGGGGGGATCTCTACGAGCAGTACTTC
CASSQGGDLYEQYF
>TRBV2|-|-|TRBJ2-7
TGTGCCAGCAGTGGAGACCCCTCCTACGAGCAGTACTTC
CASSGDPSYEQYF
>TRBV27|once|TRBD2|TRBJ2-3
TGTGCCAGCAGTCTAGCGGGGGGCACCACAGATACGCAGTATTTT
CASSLAGGTTDTQYF
>TRBV5-8|-|-|TRBJ2-1
TGTGCCAGCAGCTTGGCGGGGCAATACTACAATGAGCAGTTCTTC
CASSLAGQYYNEQFF
>TRBV30|-|TRBD2|TRBJ2-5
TGTGCCTGGATTGGTGGGGGGGGAGAAGAGACCCAGTACTTC
CAWIGGGGEETQYF
>TRBV5-4|-|-|TRBJ1-5
TGTGCCAGCAGCCCCGGGGGGGGTCAGCCCCAGCATTTT
CASSPGGGQPQHF
>TRBV7-9|-|TRBD2|TRBJ2-7
TGTGCCAGCAGCGAGAGCGGGGCGCACGAGCAGTACTTC
CASSESGAHEQYF
>TRBV10-1|-|TRBD2|TRBJ2-3
TGCGCCAGCAGTCTCGGGACTAGCGGGGGCACAGATACGCAGTATTTT
CASSLGTSGGTDTQYF
>TRBV5-1|-|TRBD1|TRBJ2-2
TGCGCCAGCAGCCACCGGGACAGGGGTACCGGGGAGCTGTTTTTT
CASSHRDRGTGELFF
>TRBV11-2|-|-|TRBJ2-7
TGTGCCAGCAGCTTAGAAGTCTACTACGAGCAGTACTTC
CASSLEVYYEQYF
>TRBV5-4|-|-|TRBJ2-2
TGTGCCAGCAGCTTGACAGAGAACACCGGGGAGCTGTTTTTT
CASSLTENTGELFF
>TRBV9|-|-|TRBJ1-1
TGTGCCAGCAGCGAGGGGCTTTACACTGAAGCTTTCTTT
CASSEGLYTEAFF
>TRBV13|-|TRBD2|TRBJ2-3
TGTGCCAGCAGCTTAGGACTAGCGGGGGGTACAGATACGCAGTATTTT
CASSLGLAGGTDTQYF
>TRBV6-1|-|TRBD2|TRBJ2-5
TGTGCCAGCAGTGAAGCCTTTACCGGGACTAGCGGGGGGGTTGGGACCCAGTACTTC
CASSEAFTGTSGGVGTQYF
>TRBV29-1|-|TRBD1|TRBJ1-2
TGCAGCGACTCGACAGGGGGCTCTGGCTACACCTTC
CSDSTGGSGYTF
>TRBV7-8|-|-|TRBJ2-1
TGTGCCAGCAGCCTTTCCTCAGGGGTCGATGAGCAGTTCTTC
CASSLSSGVDEQFF
>TRBV5-6|-|TRBD1|TRBJ2-2
TGTGCCAGCAGCCTCCCGGACAGGGAGAACACCGGGGAGCTGTTTTTT
CASSLPDRENTGELFF
>TRBV11-2|-|-|TRBJ2-4
TGTGCCAGCAGCTTAGATCTGGGACAACTCCTATACTTC
CASSLDLGQLLYF
>TRBV7-2|-|TRBD2|TRBJ2-1
TGTGCCAGCAGCTTCCCCGGGACTAGCGAGAATGAGCAGTTCTTC
CASSFPGTSENEQFF